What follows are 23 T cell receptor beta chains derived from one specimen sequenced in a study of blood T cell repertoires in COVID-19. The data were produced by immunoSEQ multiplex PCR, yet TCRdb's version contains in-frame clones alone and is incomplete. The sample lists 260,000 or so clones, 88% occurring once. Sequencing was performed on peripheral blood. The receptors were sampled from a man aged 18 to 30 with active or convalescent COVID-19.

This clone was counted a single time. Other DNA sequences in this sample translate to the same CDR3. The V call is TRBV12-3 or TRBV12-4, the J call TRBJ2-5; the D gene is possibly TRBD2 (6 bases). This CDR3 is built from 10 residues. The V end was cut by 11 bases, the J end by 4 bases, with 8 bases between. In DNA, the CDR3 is TGTGCCTCCGGGGGAGAGACCCAGTACTTC. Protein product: CASGGETQYF.

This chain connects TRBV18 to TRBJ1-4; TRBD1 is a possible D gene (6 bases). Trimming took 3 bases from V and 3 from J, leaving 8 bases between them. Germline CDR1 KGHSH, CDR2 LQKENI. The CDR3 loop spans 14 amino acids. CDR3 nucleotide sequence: TGTGCCAGCTCACCGACAGGAGCTAATGAAAAACTGTTTTTT. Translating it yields CASSPTGANEKLFF.

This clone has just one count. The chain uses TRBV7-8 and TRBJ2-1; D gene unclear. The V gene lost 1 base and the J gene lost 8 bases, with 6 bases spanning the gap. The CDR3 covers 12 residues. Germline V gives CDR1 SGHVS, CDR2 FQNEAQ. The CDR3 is CASSLGSDEQFF. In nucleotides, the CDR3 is TGTGCCAGCAGCTTAGGGTCGGATGAGCAGTTCTTC.

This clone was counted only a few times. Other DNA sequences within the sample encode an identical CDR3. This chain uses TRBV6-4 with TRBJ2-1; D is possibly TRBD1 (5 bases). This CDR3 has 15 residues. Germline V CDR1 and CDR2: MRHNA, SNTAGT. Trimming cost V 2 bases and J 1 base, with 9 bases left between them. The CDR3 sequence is CASSDRGGSYNEQFF. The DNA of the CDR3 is TGTGCCAGCAGTGACAGGGGTGGGTCCTACAATGAGCAGTTCTTC.

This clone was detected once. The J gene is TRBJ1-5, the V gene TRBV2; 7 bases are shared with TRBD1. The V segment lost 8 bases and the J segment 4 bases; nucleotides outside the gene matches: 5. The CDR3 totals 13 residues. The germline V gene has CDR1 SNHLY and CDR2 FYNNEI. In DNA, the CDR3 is TGTGCCAGCGGCCAGGGGGGAAATCAGCCCCAGCATTTT. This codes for CASGQGGNQPQHF.

The CDR3 loop reads CASSSRPAGVGNTGELFF. The DNA for the CDR3 is TGTGCCAGCAGCTCTCGTCCGGCGGGGGTAGGGAACACCGGGGAGCTGTTTTTT. The rearrangement links TRBV7-3 to TRBJ2-2, with 7 bases lining up with TRBD2. The V gene's germline CDR1 is SGHTA and CDR2 FQGTGA. This CDR3 contains 18 residues. The V gene end was trimmed by 4 bases and the J gene end by 1 base; junction bases not matched to a gene: 12.

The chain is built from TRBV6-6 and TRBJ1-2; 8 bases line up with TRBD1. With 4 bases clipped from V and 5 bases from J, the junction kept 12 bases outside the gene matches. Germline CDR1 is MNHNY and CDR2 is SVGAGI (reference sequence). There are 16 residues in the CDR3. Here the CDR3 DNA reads TGTGCCAGCAGTTTCCAAGGACAGGGCCAGCGGTATGGCTACACCTTC. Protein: CASSFQGQGQRYGYTF.

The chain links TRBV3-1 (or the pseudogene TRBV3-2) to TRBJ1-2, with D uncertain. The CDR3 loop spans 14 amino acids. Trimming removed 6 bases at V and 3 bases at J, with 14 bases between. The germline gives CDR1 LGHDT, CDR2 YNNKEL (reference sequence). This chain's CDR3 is CASSPTSGDYGYTF. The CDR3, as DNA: TGTGCCAGCAGTCCTACTTCGGGAGACTATGGCTACACCTTC.

CDR3 DNA: TGTGCCAGCAGCCGCGACTACCTTTTCTACGAGCAGTACTTC. Translation: CASSRDYLFYEQYF. The V call is TRBV7-9, the J call TRBJ2-7; the D gene is possibly TRBD2 (5 bases). Germline values: CDR1 SEHNR, CDR2 FQNEAQ (reference sequence). The ends were cut back, 5 bases at V and 3 bases at J, with 14 bases in the middle. The length of the CDR3 is 14 residues.

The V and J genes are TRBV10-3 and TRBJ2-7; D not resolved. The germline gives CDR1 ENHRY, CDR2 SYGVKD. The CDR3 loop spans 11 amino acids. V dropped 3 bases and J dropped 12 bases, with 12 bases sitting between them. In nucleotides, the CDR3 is TGTGCCATCAGTGACTTGGCAGATGCGTACTTC. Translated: CAISDLADAYF.

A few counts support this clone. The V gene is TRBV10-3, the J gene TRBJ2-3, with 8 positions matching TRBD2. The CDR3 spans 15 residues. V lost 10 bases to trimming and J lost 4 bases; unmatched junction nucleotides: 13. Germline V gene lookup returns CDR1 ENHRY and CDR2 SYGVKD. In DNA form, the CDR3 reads TGTGCCACCACGGGGGGGGGTGGAAGGGCAGATACGCAGTATTTT. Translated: CATTGGGGRADTQYF.

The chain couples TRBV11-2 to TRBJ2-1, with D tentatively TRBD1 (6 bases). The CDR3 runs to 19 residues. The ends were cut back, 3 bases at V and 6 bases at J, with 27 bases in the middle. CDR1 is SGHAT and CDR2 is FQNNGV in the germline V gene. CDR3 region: CASSFSYIPQGGLLNEQFF. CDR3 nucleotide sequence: TGTGCCAGCAGCTTTTCCTACATTCCACAGGGTGGGTTACTCAATGAGCAGTTCTTC.

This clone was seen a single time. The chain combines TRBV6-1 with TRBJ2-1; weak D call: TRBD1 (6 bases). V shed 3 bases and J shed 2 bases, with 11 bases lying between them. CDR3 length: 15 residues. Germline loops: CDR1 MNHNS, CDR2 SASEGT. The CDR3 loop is CASSDKTGPYNEQFF. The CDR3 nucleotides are TGTGCCAGCAGTGATAAGACAGGTCCCTACAATGAGCAGTTCTTC.

The CDR3 DNA sequence: TGTGCCAGCTCACCAGTTAGACAGGAGACCCAGTACTTC. It codes for CASSPVRQETQYF. The V gene is TRBV18, the J gene TRBJ2-5, with TRBD1 as a possible D gene (5 bases). This CDR3 has 13 amino acids. The germline gives CDR1 KGHSH, CDR2 LQKENI. Trimming left V 2 bases short and J 5 bases short, with 9 bases between. The entire variable domain, with the rest obtained from reference TRBV18 and TRBJ2-5, is as follows: NAGVMQNPRHLVRRRGQEARLRCSPMKGHSHVYWYRQLPEEGLKFMVYLQKENIIDESGMPKERFSAEFPKEGPSILRIQQVVRGDSAAYFCASSPVRQETQYFGPGTRLLVL.

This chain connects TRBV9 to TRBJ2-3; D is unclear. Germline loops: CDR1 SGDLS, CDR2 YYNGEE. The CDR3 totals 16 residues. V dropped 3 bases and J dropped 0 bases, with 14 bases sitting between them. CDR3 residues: CASSGVQLPSTDTQYF. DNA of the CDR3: TGTGCCAGCAGCGGGGTACAGCTTCCTAGCACAGATACGCAGTATTTT.

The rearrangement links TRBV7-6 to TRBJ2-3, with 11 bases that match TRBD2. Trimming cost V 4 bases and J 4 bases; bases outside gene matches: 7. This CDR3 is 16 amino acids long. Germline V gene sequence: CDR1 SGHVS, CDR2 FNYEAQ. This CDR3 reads CASSSYTSGGADTQYF. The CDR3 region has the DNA TGTGCCAGCAGCTCCTATACTAGCGGGGGAGCAGATACGCAGTATTTT. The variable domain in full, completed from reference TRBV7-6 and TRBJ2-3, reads GAGVSQSPRYKVTKRGQDVALRCDPISGHVSLYWYRQALGQGPEFLTYFNYEAQQDKSGLPNDRFSAERPEGSISTLTIQRTEQRDSAMYRCASSSYTSGGADTQYFGPGTRLTVL.

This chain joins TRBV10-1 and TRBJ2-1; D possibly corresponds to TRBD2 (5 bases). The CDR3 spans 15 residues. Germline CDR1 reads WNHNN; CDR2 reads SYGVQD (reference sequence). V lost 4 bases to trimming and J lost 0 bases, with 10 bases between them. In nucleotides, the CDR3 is TGCGCCAGCAGTGCTAGAGGGAGCTCCTACAATGAGCAGTTCTTC. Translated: CASSARGSSYNEQFF.

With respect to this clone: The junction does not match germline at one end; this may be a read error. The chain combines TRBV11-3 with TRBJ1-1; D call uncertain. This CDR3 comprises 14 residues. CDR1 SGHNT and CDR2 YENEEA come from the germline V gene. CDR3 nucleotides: TGTGCCAGCAGCCTAGAGGGAGGGAACACTGAAGCTTTCTTT. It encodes CASSLEGGNTEAFF.

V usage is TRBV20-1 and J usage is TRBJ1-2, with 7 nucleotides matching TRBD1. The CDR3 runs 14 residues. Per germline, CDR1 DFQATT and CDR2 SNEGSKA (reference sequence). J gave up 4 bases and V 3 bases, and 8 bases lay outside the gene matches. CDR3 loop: CSASEPAGGYGYTF. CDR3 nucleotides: TGCAGTGCTAGTGAACCCGCAGGGGGCTATGGCTACACCTTC.

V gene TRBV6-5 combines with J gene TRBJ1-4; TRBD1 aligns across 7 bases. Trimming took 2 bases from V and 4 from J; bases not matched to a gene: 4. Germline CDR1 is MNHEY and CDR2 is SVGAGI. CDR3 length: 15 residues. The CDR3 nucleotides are TGTGCCAGCAGTTACACGACAGGGAGTAATGAAAAACTGTTTTTT. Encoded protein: CASSYTTGSNEKLFF.

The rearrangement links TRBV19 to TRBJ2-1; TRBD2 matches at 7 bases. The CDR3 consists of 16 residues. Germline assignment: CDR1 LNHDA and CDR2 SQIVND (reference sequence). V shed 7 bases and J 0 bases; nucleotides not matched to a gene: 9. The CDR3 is CASKPASGSSYNEQFF. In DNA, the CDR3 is TGTGCCAGTAAACCCGCTAGCGGCAGCTCCTACAATGAGCAGTTCTTC.

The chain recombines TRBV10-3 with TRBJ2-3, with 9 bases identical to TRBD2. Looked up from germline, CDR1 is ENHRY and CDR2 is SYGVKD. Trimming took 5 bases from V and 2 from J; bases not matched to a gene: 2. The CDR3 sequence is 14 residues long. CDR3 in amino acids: CAISQGLATDTQYF. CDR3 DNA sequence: TGTGCCATCAGTCAGGGACTAGCCACAGATACGCAGTATTTT.

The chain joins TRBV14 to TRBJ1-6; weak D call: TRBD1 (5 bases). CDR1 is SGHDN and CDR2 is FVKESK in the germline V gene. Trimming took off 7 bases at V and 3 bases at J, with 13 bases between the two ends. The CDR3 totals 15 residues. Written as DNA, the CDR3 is TGTGCCAGCAAGGGGCAGCCCGACTATAATTCACCCCTCCACTTT. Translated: CASKGQPDYNSPLHF.